This T cell receptor (beta chain) was recovered during a study of T cell responses to AZD1222 COVID-19 vaccine. Whole-study results and caveats: Baseline seropositives among AZD1222 recipients totaled only five to seven. Spike was spanned by vaccine-associated CD4 TCRs, which were dominant at 160-218 and 743-854. Donors, mostly white British, included more females; clonal diversity was possibly underestimated.

The repertoire was sequenced with immunoSEQ multiplex PCR; TCRdb's copy has only in-frame clones and lacks some. Of about 140,000 clones in the sample, roughly 90% were seen once. With regard to this clone: What it binds is unknown.

The sample in question was peripheral blood, obtained on day 0 of AZD1222 vaccination. The receptor was isolated from an adult in good health.

CDR3 protein: CASSIPAGAVADTQYF. Here the CDR3 DNA reads TGTGCCAGTAGTATCCCAGCGGGGGCCGTGGCAGATACGCAGTATTTT. The gene calls are TRBV19 and TRBJ2-3, with TRBD2 matching over 8 bases. V gave up 3 bases and J gave up 4 bases; unmatched junction bases: 9. Per germline, CDR1 LNHDA and CDR2 SQIVND (reference sequence). The CDR3 has 16 amino acids.